One and the same sample provided the 32 T cell receptor beta chains below, sequenced in a study of T-cell memory formation after mild COVID-19. TCRdb recomputed calls from the 5' RACE reads with MiXCR, one row per CDR3 protein. The sample lists under 600,000 distinct CDR3 sequences; 20% to 25% were seen once. Sample: PBMCs or a T cell subset sorted from them (not recorded which). The origin of the receptors is an adult woman who had mild COVID-19 (a few samples of this study predate the infection). Cell type and time point are not known.

This clonotype was detected only a few times. V and J are TRBV5-1 and TRBJ2-1; 9 bases agree with TRBD1. Germline V gene sequence: CDR1 SGHRS, CDR2 YFSETQ. The CDR3 is 15 residues long. Trimming removed 0 bases from V and 6 bases from J; junction bases left unmatched: 4. The CDR3 sequence: CASSLGVTGGNEQFF. The CDR3 region has the DNA TGCGCCAGCAGCTTGGGAGTGACAGGGGGCAATGAGCAGTTCTTC.

V usage is TRBV3-1 and J usage is TRBJ1-2; no clear D gene. Germline CDR1 is LGHDT and CDR2 is YNNKEL (reference sequence). The CDR3 has 15 residues. With 0 bases removed from V and 2 bases from J, the gap between germline ends came to 10 bases. Here the CDR3 DNA reads TGTGCCAGCAGCCAAGATCGGTACGGAAACTATGGCTACACCTTC. Its translation is CASSQDRYGNYGYTF.

This clonotype was seen a handful of times. V usage is TRBV12-3 or TRBV12-4 and J usage is TRBJ1-2, with TRBD1 as a possible D gene (5 bases). V was clipped by 3 bases and J by 5 bases, with 10 bases between them. The CDR3 contains 13 residues. This CDR3 is CASSLGPTYGYTF. CDR3 in DNA: TGTGCCAGCAGTTTGGGACCGACGTATGGCTACACCTTC.

This clonotype was observed a few times. This sequence joins TRBV5-1 and TRBJ1-4; D is unresolved. Germline V gene data show CDR1 as SGHRS and CDR2 as YFSETQ. Trimming removed 4 bases at V and 3 bases at J, with 13 bases between. The CDR3 covers 15 residues. The CDR3 here is CASSEGVGANEKLFF. The CDR3, as DNA: TGCGCCAGCAGCGAGGGAGTCGGGGCTAATGAAAAACTGTTTTTT. The variable domain in full, with the rest retrieved from reference TRBV5-1 and TRBJ1-4, is KAGVTQTPRYLIKTRGQQVTLSCSPISGHRSVSWYQQTPGQGLQFLFEYFSETQRNKGNFPGRFSGRQFSNSRSEMNVSTLELGDSALYLCASSEGVGANEKLFFGSGTQLSVL.

In this sample, this clonotype turned up a few times. V and J are TRBV2 and TRBJ2-7; tentative D call: TRBD1 (6 bases). The V gene's germline CDR1 is SNHLY and CDR2 FYNNEI. V was cut by 2 bases and J by 0 bases, with 11 bases left in between. CDR3 length equals 15 residues. The CDR3 protein is CASSEQGSSSYEQYF. In DNA form, the CDR3 reads TGTGCCAGCAGTGAACAGGGGTCCTCCTCCTACGAGCAGTACTTC.

The chain combines TRBV20-1 with TRBJ1-6, with D uncertain. V gave up 6 bases and J gave up 5 bases, with 11 bases separating them. CDR3 length: 13 amino acids. Per the germline V gene, CDR1 is DFQATT and CDR2 is SNEGSKA (reference sequence). DNA for the CDR3: TGCAGTGCCGCGGCGGGGAATAATTCACCCCTCCACTTT. This gives the protein CSAAAGNNSPLHF.

This clonotype was seen only a few times. This chain connects TRBV12-3 or TRBV12-4 to TRBJ2-5, with 10 bases aligning to TRBD2. The trim removed 5 bases at V and 4 bases at J, leaving 7 bases unmatched. This CDR3 has 15 amino acids. Written as DNA, the CDR3 is TGTGCCAGCAGTCTTACTAGCGGGATAACAGAGACCCAGTACTTC. Its protein is CASSLTSGITETQYF.

The chain employs TRBV11-3 and TRBJ2-3, with 9 bases matching TRBD1. This CDR3 is 17 amino acids long. Trimming cost V 7 bases and J 0 bases; bases outside gene matches: 11. CDR1 and CDR2 (germline): SGHNT, YENEEA. CDR3 region: CASKTLGGTGSTDTQYF. DNA of the CDR3: TGTGCCAGCAAAACCTTGGGAGGGACAGGGAGCACAGATACGCAGTATTTT.

V usage is TRBV7-6 and J usage is TRBJ1-1; D remains ambiguous. Germline CDR1 reads SGHVS; CDR2 reads FNYEAQ. Trimming shortened V by 2 bases and J by 7 bases, and 14 bases separated the two germline ends. This CDR3 is 14 amino acids long. The CDR3 DNA follows: TGTGCCAGCAGCTTATCTTCCCCTCCGGATGAAGCTTTCTTT. It yields the protein CASSLSSPPDEAFF.

This clonotype was counted between two and nine times. The V call is TRBV11-3, the J call TRBJ1-1; D is undetermined. The CDR3 runs to 14 residues. The V end lost 5 bases, the J end lost 4 bases, and 14 bases lay between the germline ends. Germline V gives CDR1 SGHNT, CDR2 YENEEA. CDR3 in amino acids: CASSPKWPGTEAFF. The CDR3 nucleotides read TGTGCCAGCAGCCCGAAGTGGCCGGGCACTGAAGCTTTCTTT.

V and J are TRBV7-9 and TRBJ1-2; TRBD1 might be the D (6 bases). Trimming removed 2 bases at V and 3 bases at J, with 10 bases between. The length of the CDR3 is 14 residues. The germline V gene has CDR1 SEHNR and CDR2 FQNEAQ (reference sequence). CDR3 loop: CASSLTGADYGYTF. The DNA of the CDR3 is TGTGCCAGCAGCTTAACGGGGGCTGACTATGGCTACACCTTC.

The chain joins TRBV18 to TRBJ1-1; 7 positions match TRBD1. Germline trimming cut 1 base from V and 6 bases from J; bases unmatched to any gene: 2. This CDR3 is built from 13 residues. CDR1 and CDR2 (germline): KGHSH, LQKENI. For the CDR3, the DNA is TGTGCCAGCTCACCACGAGGGGGCTCTGAAGCTTTCTTT. This codes for CASSPRGGSEAFF.

J is TRBJ1-1 and V is TRBV6-5; maybe TRBD1 (5 bases). The V end lost 5 bases, the J end lost 3 bases, and 10 bases lay between the germline ends. There are 13 residues in the CDR3. The germline V gene has CDR1 MNHEY and CDR2 SVGAGI. The DNA of the CDR3 is TGTGCCAGCAGTCGCAGGGAAGACACTGAAGCTTTCTTT. Encoded protein: CASSRREDTEAFF.

The J gene is TRBJ1-5, the V gene TRBV6-5; the match to TRBD1 covers 9 bases. CDR1 is MNHEY and CDR2 is SVGAGI in the germline V gene. The CDR3 is 15 amino acids. The V and J ends lost 6 bases and 3 bases, in that order; junction bases with no gene match: 6. In DNA form, the CDR3 reads TGTGCCAGCAGGCCACAGGGGGCGGTCAATCAGCCCCAGCATTTT. Translated, it gives CASRPQGAVNQPQHF.

The V call is TRBV20-1, the J call TRBJ2-3; D gene ambiguous. The length of the CDR3 is 13 residues. Germline values: CDR1 DFQATT, CDR2 SNEGSKA (reference sequence). Trimming left V 0 bases short and J 5 bases short, with 9 bases between. For the CDR3, the DNA is TGCAGTGCTAGAGACCCTTGGGGAGATACGCAGTATTTT. Amino acid sequence: CSARDPWGDTQYF.

This CDR3 reads CATSDNIRGSNYGYTF. In DNA form, the CDR3 reads TGTGCCACCAGTGACAACATCCGGGGAAGTAACTATGGCTACACCTTC. The J gene is TRBJ1-2, the V gene TRBV24-1; D is ambiguous. The CDR3 totals 16 residues. CDR1 is KGHDR and CDR2 is SFDVKD in the germline V gene. V lost 4 bases and J 1 base, leaving 15 bases between the germline ends.

The chain uses TRBV25-1 and TRBJ1-5; D is possibly TRBD1 (6 bases). The CDR3 length is 19 residues. Per the germline V gene, CDR1 is MGHDK and CDR2 is SYGVNS. V dropped 1 base and J dropped 2 bases, with 21 bases sitting between them. CDR3 residues: CASSESVGARGEGNQPQHF. Written as DNA, the CDR3 is TGTGCCAGCAGTGAATCTGTTGGGGCCAGGGGCGAGGGCAATCAGCCCCAGCATTTT.

This clonotype was observed at least ten times. The CDR3 here is CASSPKMNTEAFF. Written as DNA, the CDR3 is TGTGCCAGCAGTCCGAAGATGAACACTGAAGCTTTCTTT. The chain couples TRBV12-3 or TRBV12-4 to TRBJ1-1; D is ambiguous. The V gene lost 5 bases and the J gene lost 0 bases, with 7 bases spanning the gap. The CDR3 contains 13 residues.

This clonotype was counted only a few times. The chain links TRBV5-1 to TRBJ2-3; 7 bases agree with TRBD1. CDR3 length: 16 residues. V shed 3 bases and J 3 bases; nucleotides not matched to a gene: 10. Germline V lookup: CDR1 SGHRS, CDR2 YFSETQ. The CDR3 reads CASSSYRGQGTDTQYF. The CDR3 DNA follows: TGCGCCAGCAGCTCCTACAGGGGTCAAGGGACAGATACGCAGTATTTT.

In its sample, this clonotype was seen a few times. The CDR3 DNA reads TGCGCCAGCAGCCAAGATAACGGATCTGGCACTGAAGCTTTCTTT. It translates to CASSQDNGSGTEAFF. This chain joins TRBV4-1 and TRBJ1-1; D is ambiguous. The V gene lost 0 bases and the J gene lost 4 bases, with 12 bases spanning the gap. The CDR3 extends over 15 amino acids. CDR1 MGHRA and CDR2 YSYEKL come from the germline V gene.

This clonotype was seen a few times. The CDR3 sequence: CASRTGAKNTEAFF. For the CDR3, the DNA is TGTGCCAGCAGAACAGGGGCAAAGAACACTGAAGCTTTCTTT. The genes are TRBV6-1 and TRBJ1-1; 7 positions agree with TRBD1. The ends lost 6 bases at V and 1 base at J; junction bases unmatched: 5. This CDR3 comprises 14 residues. Per germline, CDR1 MNHNS and CDR2 SASEGT.

This clonotype showed up just a few times. DNA of the CDR3: TGTGCCAGCAGCTCCCTCCGGGACAGGGTCTCCTATAATTCACCCCTCCACTTT. It codes for CASSSLRDRVSYNSPLHF. The chain is built from TRBV7-3 and TRBJ1-6; 9 positions match TRBD1. Germline V gives CDR1 SGHTA, CDR2 FQGTGA. V shed 4 bases and J 0 bases; nucleotides not matched to a gene: 7. This CDR3 comprises 18 residues.

The genes are TRBV2 and TRBJ2-7; D not resolved. V was trimmed by 8 bases and J by 0 bases, leaving 20 bases between them. Germline V lookup: CDR1 SNHLY, CDR2 FYNNEI. The CDR3 loop spans 16 amino acids. CDR3 DNA sequence: TGTGCCAGCCTGTCGGTAGAGAGGATTAGCTCCTACGAGCAGTACTTC. It is translated as CASLSVERISSYEQYF.

In this sample, this clonotype turned up a few times. The V gene is TRBV7-8, the J gene TRBJ1-4; TRBD1 aligns across 9 bases. Trimming at V came to 5 bases and at J to 7 bases, leaving 8 bases not matched to a gene. Per the germline V gene, CDR1 is SGHVS and CDR2 is FQNEAQ. CDR3 length equals 15 residues. The CDR3 DNA sequence: TGTGCCAGCAGCAAGAACAGGGGGCGCGTTGAAAAACTGTTTTTT. Amino acids: CASSKNRGRVEKLFF.

This clonotype was counted only a few times. The V call is TRBV7-9, the J call TRBJ1-1, with 8 bases identical to TRBD1. The germline CDR1 and CDR2 sequences are SEHNR and FQNEAQ (reference sequence). Trimming took 5 bases from V and 5 from J; bases not matched to a gene: 10. This CDR3 has 15 residues. CDR3 sequence reads: CASSGVGQGDTEAFF. The CDR3 region has the DNA TGTGCCAGCAGCGGGGTTGGACAGGGTGATACTGAAGCTTTCTTT.

The chain links TRBV5-1 to TRBJ2-3; D is uncertain. The V end was cut by 4 bases, the J end by 2 bases, with 11 bases between. Germline V CDR1 and CDR2: SGHRS, YFSETQ. The CDR3 is 14 residues long. In nucleotides, the CDR3 is TGCGCCAGCAGCAGGGATGGATCCACAGATACGCAGTATTTT. It translates to CASSRDGSTDTQYF.

The chain has TRBV3-1 and TRBJ2-5; D is unresolved. The CDR3 sequence is 15 residues long. Trimming removed 0 bases from V and 1 base from J, with 9 bases in between. Germline loops: CDR1 LGHDT, CDR2 YNNKEL (reference sequence). The CDR3 sequence is CASSQDRQFQETQYF. The DNA of the CDR3 is TGTGCCAGCAGCCAAGATCGGCAATTCCAAGAGACCCAGTACTTC.

The CDR3 DNA is TGTGCCAGCAGTTACTCGAGTAGGGGGGACACAGATACGCAGTATTTT. Amino acid sequence: CASSYSSRGDTDTQYF. This chain uses TRBV6-6 with TRBJ2-3; tentatively, D is TRBD1 or TRBD2 (6 bases each). Germline CDR1 MNHNY, CDR2 SVGAGI (reference sequence). V lost 0 bases and J lost 2, with 12 bases in between. This CDR3 region has 16 residues.

J is TRBJ2-5 and V is TRBV30; tentatively, D is TRBD1 or TRBD2 (5 bases each). The CDR3 has 14 amino acids. CDR1 GTSNPN and CDR2 SVGIG come from the germline V gene (reference sequence). Trimming removed 2 bases at V and 3 bases at J, with 13 bases between. The CDR3 sequence: CAWSHGAGEETQYF. As DNA, the CDR3 is TGTGCCTGGAGTCACGGGGCAGGCGAAGAGACCCAGTACTTC.

V gene TRBV18 combines with J gene TRBJ2-7, with TRBD2 matching 9 bases. The germline CDR1 and CDR2 sequences are KGHSH and LQKENI. The CDR3 contains 15 residues. V was clipped by 5 bases and J by 5 bases; unmatched bases: 10. CDR3: CASSSVAGESHEQYF. The DNA for the CDR3 is TGTGCCAGCTCATCCGTAGCGGGAGAATCCCACGAGCAGTACTTC.

The chain couples TRBV5-1 to TRBJ1-1; D unresolved. The CDR3 has 15 residues. Germline values: CDR1 SGHRS, CDR2 YFSETQ. Trimming cost V 0 bases and J 1 base, with 10 bases left between them. CDR3 DNA: TGCGCCAGCAGCTTGGCCGCAGGTCAGAACACTGAAGCTTTCTTT. Its translation is CASSLAAGQNTEAFF. The variable domain in full, with the rest retrieved from reference TRBV5-1 and TRBJ1-1, is KAGVTQTPRYLIKTRGQQVTLSCSPISGHRSVSWYQQTPGQGLQFLFEYFSETQRNKGNFPGRFSGRQFSNSRSEMNVSTLELGDSALYLCASSLAAGQNTEAFFGQGTRLTVV.

This clonotype was seen a handful of times. Here the CDR3 DNA reads TGTGCCAGCAGGAGACTAGCGGGCCCAGATACGCAGTATTTT. As protein: CASRRLAGPDTQYF. The V and J genes are TRBV7-2 and TRBJ2-3, with TRBD2 identical over 10 bases. Germline loops: CDR1 SGHTA, CDR2 FQGNSA. The CDR3 covers 14 residues. The ends lost 6 bases at V and 4 bases at J; junction bases unmatched: 4.